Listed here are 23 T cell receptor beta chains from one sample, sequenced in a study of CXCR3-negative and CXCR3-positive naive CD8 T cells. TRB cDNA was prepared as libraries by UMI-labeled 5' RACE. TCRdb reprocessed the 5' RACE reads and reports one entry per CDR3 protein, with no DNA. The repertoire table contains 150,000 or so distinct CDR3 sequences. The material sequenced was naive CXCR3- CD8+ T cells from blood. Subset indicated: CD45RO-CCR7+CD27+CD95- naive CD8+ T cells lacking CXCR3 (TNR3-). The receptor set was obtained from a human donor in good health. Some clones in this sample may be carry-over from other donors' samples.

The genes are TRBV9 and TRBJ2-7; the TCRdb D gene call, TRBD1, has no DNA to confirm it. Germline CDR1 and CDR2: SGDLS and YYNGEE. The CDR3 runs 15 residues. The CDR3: CASSPSGQGAYEQYF.

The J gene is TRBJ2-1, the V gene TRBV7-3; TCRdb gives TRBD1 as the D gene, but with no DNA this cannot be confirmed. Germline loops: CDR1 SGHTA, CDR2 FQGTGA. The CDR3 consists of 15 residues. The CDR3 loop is CASSWDRDPYNEQFF.

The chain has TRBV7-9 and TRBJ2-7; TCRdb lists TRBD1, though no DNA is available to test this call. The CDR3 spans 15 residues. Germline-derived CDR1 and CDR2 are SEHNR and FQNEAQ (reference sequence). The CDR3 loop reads CASSPAGQGIYEQYF.

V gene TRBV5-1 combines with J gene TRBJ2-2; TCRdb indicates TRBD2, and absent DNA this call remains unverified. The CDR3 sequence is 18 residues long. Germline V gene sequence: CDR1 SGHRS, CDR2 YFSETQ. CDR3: CASSLDLAGGPHTGELFF.

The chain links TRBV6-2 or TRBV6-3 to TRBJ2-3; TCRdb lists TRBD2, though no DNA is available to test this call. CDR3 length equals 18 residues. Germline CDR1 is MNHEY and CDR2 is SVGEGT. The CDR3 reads CASSPFPSSDYSTDTQYF.

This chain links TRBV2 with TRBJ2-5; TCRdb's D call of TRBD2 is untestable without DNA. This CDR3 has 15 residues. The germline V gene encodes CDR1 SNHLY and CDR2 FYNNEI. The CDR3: CASSPPGAVQETQYF.

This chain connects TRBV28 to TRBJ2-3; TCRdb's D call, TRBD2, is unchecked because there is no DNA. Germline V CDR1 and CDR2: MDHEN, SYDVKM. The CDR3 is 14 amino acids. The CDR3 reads CASRGGWDTDTQYF.

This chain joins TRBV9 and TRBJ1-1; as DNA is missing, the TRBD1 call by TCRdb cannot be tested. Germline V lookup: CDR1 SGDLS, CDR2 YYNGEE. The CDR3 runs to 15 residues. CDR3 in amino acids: CASSAIQGAGTEAFF.

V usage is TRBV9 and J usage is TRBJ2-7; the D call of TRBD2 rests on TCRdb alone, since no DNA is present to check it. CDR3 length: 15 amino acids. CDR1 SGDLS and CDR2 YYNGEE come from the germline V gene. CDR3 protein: CASSVTSGIGNEQYF.

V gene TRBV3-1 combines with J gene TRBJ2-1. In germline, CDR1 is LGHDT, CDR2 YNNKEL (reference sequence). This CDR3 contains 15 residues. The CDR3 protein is CASSQDRISYNEQFF.

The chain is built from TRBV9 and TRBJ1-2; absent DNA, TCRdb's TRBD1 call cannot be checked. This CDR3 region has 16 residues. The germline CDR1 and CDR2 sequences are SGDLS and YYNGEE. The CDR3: CASSPDGGGSYYGYTF.

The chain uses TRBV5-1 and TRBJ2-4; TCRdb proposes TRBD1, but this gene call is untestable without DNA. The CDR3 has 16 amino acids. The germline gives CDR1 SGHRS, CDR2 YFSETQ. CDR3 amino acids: CASKQGNGVSKNIQYF.

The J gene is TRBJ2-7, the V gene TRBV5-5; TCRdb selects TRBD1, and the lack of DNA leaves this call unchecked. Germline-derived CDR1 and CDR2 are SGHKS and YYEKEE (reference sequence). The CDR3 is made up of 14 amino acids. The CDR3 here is CASRPGQGYYEQYF.

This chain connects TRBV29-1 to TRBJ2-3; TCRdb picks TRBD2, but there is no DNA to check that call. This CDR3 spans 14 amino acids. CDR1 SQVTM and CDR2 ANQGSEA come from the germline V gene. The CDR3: CSVEGALSTDTQYF.

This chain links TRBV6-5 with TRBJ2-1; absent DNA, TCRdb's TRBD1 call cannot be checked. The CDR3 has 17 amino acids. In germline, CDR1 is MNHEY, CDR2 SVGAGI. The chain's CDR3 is CASSYLARARAYNEQFF.

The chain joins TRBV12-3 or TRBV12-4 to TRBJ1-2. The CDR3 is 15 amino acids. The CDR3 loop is CASSFGGALRYGYTF.

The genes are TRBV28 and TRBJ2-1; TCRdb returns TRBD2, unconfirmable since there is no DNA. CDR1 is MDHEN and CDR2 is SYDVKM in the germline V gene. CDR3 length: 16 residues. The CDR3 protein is CASSRSGGPAYNEQFF. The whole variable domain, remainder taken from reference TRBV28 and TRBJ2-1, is DVKVTQSSRYLVKRTGEKVFLECVQDMDHENMFWYRQDPGLGLRLIYFSYDVKMKEKGDIPEGYSVSREKKERFSLILESASTNQTSMYLCASSRSGGPAYNEQFFGPGTRLTVL.

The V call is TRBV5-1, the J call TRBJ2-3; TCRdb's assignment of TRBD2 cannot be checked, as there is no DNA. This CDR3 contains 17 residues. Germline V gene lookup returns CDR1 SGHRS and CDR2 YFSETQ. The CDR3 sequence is CASNPGLAGGPGDTQYF.

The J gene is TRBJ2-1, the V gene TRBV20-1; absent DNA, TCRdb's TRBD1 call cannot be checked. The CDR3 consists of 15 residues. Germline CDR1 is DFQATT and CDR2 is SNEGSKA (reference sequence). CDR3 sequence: CSAPGTGTSYNEQFF.

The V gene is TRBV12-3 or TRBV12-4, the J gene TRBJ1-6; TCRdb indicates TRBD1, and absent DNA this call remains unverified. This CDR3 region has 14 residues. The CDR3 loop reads CASSLWGAGSPLHF.

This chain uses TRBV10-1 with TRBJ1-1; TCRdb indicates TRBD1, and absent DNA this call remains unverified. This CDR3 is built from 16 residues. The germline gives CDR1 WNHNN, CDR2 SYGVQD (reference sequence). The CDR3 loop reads CASSDPKNYAPAKAFF.

The CDR3 sequence: CASSETGGQPQHF. The gene calls are TRBV6-6 and TRBJ1-5; TCRdb's D call, TRBD1, is unchecked because there is no DNA. Germline V CDR1 and CDR2: MNHNY, SVGAGI (reference sequence). The CDR3 extends over 13 amino acids.

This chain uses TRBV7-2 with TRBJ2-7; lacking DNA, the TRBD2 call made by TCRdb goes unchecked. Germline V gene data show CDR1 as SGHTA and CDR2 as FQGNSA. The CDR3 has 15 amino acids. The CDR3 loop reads CASSLLAGGSHEQYF. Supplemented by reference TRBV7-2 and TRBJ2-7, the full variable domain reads GAGVSQSPSNKVTEKGKDVELRCDPISGHTALYWYRQSLGQGLEFLIYFQGNSAPDKSGLPSDRFSAERTGGSVSTLTIQRTQQEDSAVYLCASSLLAGGSHEQYFGPGTRLTVT.